This paragraph covers one T cell receptor beta chain sequence. The target antigen is unknown. The CDR3 end lies 3 residues beyond the end of the read and is filled in from the germline J gene. The record originates from a study of T cell clonality in common variable immunodeficiency. Study observations and caveats: CVID subjects showed higher TCRbeta clonality than healthy controls. Common variable immunodeficiency TCR beta sequences reportedly had fewer deletions and N-nucleotide insertions.

Germline V lookup: CDR1 MNHEY, CDR2 SVGEGT. Germline trimming cut 5 bases from V and 1 base from J; bases unmatched to any gene: 5. The CDR3 length is 14 residues. Here immunoSEQ multiplex PCR was the method, and the copy in TCRdb shows in-frame clones only, minus some. This sample comprises under 30,000 clones, none seen once only. The J gene is TRBJ2-7, the V gene TRBV6-2 or TRBV6-3, with 7 bases identical to TRBD2. This sequence originates from a person aged 18 to 75 in good health. Sequencing used peripheral blood mononuclear cells. CDR3: CASSGDYPSYEQYF. The sequenced part of the CDR3 DNA is TGTGCCAGCAGTGGGGACTATCCTTCCTACGAG.